This T cell receptor beta chain was obtained from a study of T-cell memory formation after mild COVID-19. The overall study: Largely donor-specific TCR clusters were found. General study findings and limits: Pre-infection memory showed some responding clones, and this suggested that cross-reactive memory joined. The main location of contracting CD4+ clones was CM and EM, and that of contracting CD8+ clones was EMRA.

Amplification by 5'RACE using constant-segment primers produced TCR alpha and TCR beta cDNA libraries that carried sample barcodes and UMIs. TCRdb processed the 5' RACE reads anew with MiXCR; each CDR3 protein has one entry. The sample has fewer than 250,000 distinct CDR3 sequences, approximately 15% seen once. As for this clonotype: Its antigen is not identified.

CDR1 is MNHNY and CDR2 is SVGAGI in the germline V gene (reference sequence). The CDR3 totals 15 residues. V was clipped by 2 bases and J by 6 bases, with 14 bases between them. Sequencing used PBMCs or a T cell subset sorted from them (not recorded which). The TCR originated in an adult woman who had mild COVID-19 (a few samples of this study predate the infection). Cell type and time point are not known. This sequence joins TRBV6-6 and TRBJ1-5, with D tentatively TRBD1 (5 bases). This CDR3 reads CASSYGRERGQPQHF. Written as DNA, the CDR3 is TGTGCCAGCAGTTACGGCAGGGAAAGGGGTCAGCCCCAGCATTTT.